The clone carrying this T cell receptor beta chain showed up just a few times. This sample stems from a study of blood T cell repertoires in COVID-19. Study-wide context: The origin of the acute and convalescent COVID-19 samples was the United States, Italy and Spain.

Produced via immunoSEQ multiplex PCR; TCRdb's table is partial and in-frame only. This sample carries 240,000 or so clones, more than 85% of them seen once, and the ten largest clones take about 9.3%. The CDR3 is 13 residues long. Trimming took 4 bases from V and 4 from J, leaving 8 bases between them. Germline lookup yields CDR1 SGHTS and CDR2 YDEGEE. The origin of this receptor is a man in his forties who had recovered from COVID-19. Sequenced sample: PBMCs or T cells enriched from blood (not recorded which). This chain connects TRBV5-8 to TRBJ1-4; no definite D call. The CDR3 protein is CASSGGLNEKLFF. The CDR3 bases are TGTGCCAGCAGCGGTGGGCTTAATGAAAAACTGTTTTTT. Complete variable domain (other parts from reference TRBV5-8 and TRBJ1-4): EAGVTQSPTHLIKTRGQQATLRCSPISGHTSVYWYQQALGLGLQFLLWYDEGEERNRGNFPPRFSGRQFPNYSSELNVNALELEDSALYLCASSGGLNEKLFFGSGTQLSVL.